This T cell receptor beta chain was captured by sequencing in a study of human CD8 memory T cell subsets. Study outcomes and limitations: Stem-like memory and precursor exhausted T cells were similarly highly diverse; effector memory cells were not. Beta chains alone were the T cell receptor chains sequenced in the study.

The CDR3 spans 13 residues. Regarding this clonotype: The antigen is undetermined.

Making the TCR beta libraries relied on UMI-labeled 5' RACE. TCRdb re-called the 5' RACE reads; every CDR3 protein appears as one record, without DNA. Its clone listing holds roughly 17,000 distinct CDR3 sequences. From duplicate vials of about 160,000 sorted CD8+ T cells per subset, RNA was isolated. V usage is TRBV12-3 or TRBV12-4 and J usage is TRBJ2-3; TCRdb proposes TRBD2, but this gene call is untestable without DNA. The sequence derives from a human donor in good health. The sample was CD8+ T cells from PBMCs. CDR3 sequence: CASSFPQTDTQYF.